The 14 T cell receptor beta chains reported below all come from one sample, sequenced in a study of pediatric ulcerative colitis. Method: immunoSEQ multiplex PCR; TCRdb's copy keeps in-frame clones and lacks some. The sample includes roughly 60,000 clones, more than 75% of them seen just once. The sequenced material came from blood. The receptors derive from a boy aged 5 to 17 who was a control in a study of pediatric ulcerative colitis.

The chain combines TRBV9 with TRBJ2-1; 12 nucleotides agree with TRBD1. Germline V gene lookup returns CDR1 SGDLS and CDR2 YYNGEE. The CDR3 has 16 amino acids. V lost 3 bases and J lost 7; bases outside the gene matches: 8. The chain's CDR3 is CASSASGTGGWNEQFF. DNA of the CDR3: TGTGCCAGCAGCGCTTCCGGGACAGGGGGCTGGAATGAGCAGTTCTTC.

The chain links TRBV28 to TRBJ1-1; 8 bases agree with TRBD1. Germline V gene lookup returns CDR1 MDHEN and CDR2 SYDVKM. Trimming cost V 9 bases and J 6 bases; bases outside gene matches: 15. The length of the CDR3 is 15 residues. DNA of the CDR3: TGTGCCAGTAGTCCCGGGCAGGGGGCAACTTCTGAAGCTTTCTTT. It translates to CASSPGQGATSEAFF.

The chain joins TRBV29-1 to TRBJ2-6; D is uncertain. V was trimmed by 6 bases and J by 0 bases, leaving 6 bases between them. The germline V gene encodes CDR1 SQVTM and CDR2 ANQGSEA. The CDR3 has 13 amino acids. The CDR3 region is CSVYSSGANVLTF. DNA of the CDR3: TGCAGCGTATACAGCTCTGGGGCCAACGTCCTGACTTTC. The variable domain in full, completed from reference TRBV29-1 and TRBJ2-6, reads SAVISQKPSRDICQRGTSLTIQCQVDSQVTMMFWYRQQPGQSLTLIATANQGSEATYESGFVIDKFPISRPNLTFSTLTVSNMSPEDSSIYLCSVYSSGANVLTFGAGSRLTVL.

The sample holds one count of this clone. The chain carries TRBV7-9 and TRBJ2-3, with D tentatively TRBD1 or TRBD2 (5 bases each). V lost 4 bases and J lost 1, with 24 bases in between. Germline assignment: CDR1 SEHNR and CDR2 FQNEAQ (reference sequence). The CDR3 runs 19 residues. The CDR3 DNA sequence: TGTGCCAGCAGCTCCGCTGGTTGGCCAGATGAGGGGCGCACAGATACGCAGTATTTT. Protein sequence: CASSSAGWPDEGRTDTQYF.

Written as DNA, the CDR3 is TGTGCCAGCTCACCGTCCAGGGCTGACACCGGGGAGCTGTTTTTT. It yields the protein CASSPSRADTGELFF. This rearrangement joins TRBV18 to TRBJ2-2, with D perhaps matching TRBD1 (5 bases). The CDR3 extends over 15 amino acids. V was pared by 3 bases and J by 3 bases, with 11 bases between. CDR1 and CDR2 from the germline V gene are KGHSH and LQKENI.

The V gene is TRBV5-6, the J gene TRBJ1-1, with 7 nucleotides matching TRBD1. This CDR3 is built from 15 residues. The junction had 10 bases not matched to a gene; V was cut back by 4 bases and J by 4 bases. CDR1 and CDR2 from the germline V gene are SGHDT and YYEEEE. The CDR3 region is CASSRTGARGTEAFF. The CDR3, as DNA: TGTGCCAGCAGCAGGACAGGTGCTCGGGGCACTGAAGCTTTCTTT.

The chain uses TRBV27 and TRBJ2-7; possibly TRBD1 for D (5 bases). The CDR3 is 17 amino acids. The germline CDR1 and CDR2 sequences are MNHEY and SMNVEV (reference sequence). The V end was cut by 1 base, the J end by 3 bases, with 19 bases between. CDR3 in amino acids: CASSLYIGQGSYYEQYF. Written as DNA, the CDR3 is TGTGCCAGCAGTTTATATATCGGGCAGGGATCTTACTACGAGCAGTACTTC.

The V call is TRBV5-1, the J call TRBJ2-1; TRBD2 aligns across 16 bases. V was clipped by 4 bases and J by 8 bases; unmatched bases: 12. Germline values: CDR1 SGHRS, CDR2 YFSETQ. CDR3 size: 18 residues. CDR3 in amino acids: CASSLPTGTSGGADEQFF. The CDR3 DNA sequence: TGCGCCAGCAGCCTGCCGACCGGGACTAGCGGGGGGGCGGATGAGCAGTTCTTC.

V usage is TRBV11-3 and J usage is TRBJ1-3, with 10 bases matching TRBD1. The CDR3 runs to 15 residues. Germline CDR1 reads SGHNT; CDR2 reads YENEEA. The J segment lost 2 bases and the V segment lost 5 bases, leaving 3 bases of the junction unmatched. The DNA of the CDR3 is TGTGCCAGCAGCGCCGGACAGGGGGCTGGAAACACCATATATTTT. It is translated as CASSAGQGAGNTIYF.

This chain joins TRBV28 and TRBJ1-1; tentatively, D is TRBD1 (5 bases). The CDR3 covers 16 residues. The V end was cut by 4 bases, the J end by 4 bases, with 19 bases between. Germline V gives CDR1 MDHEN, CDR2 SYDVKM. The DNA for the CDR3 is TGTGCCAGCAGTTCCTCGACAATGGCAGGGTTCACTGAAGCTTTCTTT. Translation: CASSSSTMAGFTEAFF.

DNA for the CDR3: TGCGCCAGCAGCCCTGGGACTTTATCCTACGAGCAGTACTTC. This codes for CASSPGTLSYEQYF. This rearrangement joins TRBV5-1 to TRBJ2-7, with a tentative D call TRBD2 (6 bases). The CDR3 extends over 14 amino acids. The germline CDR1 and CDR2 sequences are SGHRS and YFSETQ. Between the trimmed V and J ends, which lost 4 bases and 1 base, there was a span of 12 bases.

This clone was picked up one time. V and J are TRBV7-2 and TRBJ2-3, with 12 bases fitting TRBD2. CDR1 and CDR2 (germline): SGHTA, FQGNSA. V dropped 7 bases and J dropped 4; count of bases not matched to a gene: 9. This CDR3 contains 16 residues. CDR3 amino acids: CASTMTSGSRADTQYF. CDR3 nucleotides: TGTGCCAGCACCATGACTAGCGGGAGTCGGGCAGATACGCAGTATTTT.

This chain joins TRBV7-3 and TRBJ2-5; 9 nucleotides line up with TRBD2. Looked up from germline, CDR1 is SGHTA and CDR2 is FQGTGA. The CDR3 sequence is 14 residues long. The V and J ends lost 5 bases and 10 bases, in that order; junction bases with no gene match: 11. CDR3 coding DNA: TGTGCCAGCAGCCACGCGGGAGGGGTGGAGGACCAGTACTTC. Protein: CASSHAGGVEDQYF.

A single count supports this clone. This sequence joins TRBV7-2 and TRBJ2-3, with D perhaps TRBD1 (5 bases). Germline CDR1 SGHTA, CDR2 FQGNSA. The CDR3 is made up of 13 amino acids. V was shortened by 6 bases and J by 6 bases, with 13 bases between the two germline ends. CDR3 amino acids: CASSSPGADTQYF. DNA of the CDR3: TGTGCCAGCAGTTCCCCTGGGGCCGATACGCAGTATTTT.